The 21 T cell receptor beta chains reported below all come from one sample, sequenced in a study of OX40 agonist ivuxolimab in advanced cancers. Generated by immunoSEQ multiplex PCR, the TCRdb table keeps only in-frame clones and is missing some. This sample has 70,000 or so clones; approximately 91% occur once, and the top ten carry 0.25% to 0.3%. Here the sequenced sample was CD4+ or CD8+ T cells sorted from blood, taken in a trial of the OX40 agonist ivuxolimab. Every receptor here comes from an adult with an advanced solid tumor such as melanoma, head and neck, liver or kidney cancer.

This chain connects TRBV30 to TRBJ2-1, with 12 bases matching TRBD2. CDR3 size: 15 residues. The germline V gene encodes CDR1 GTSNPN and CDR2 SVGIG (reference sequence). Germline trimming cut 3 bases from V and 6 bases from J; bases unmatched to any gene: 6. This CDR3 reads CAWRPLAGGINEQFF. CDR3 DNA: TGTGCCTGGAGGCCCCTAGCGGGAGGGATCAATGAGCAGTTCTTC.

This sequence joins TRBV28 and TRBJ2-7, with 12 nucleotides matching TRBD2. From germline, CDR1 is MDHEN and CDR2 SYDVKM. The CDR3 is 17 amino acids. Losses at the gene ends were 5 bases for V and 0 bases for J; bases not matched to a gene: 8. The DNA for the CDR3 is TGTGCCAGCAGTGCCCGACTAGCGGGAGTGCCCTCCTACGAGCAGTACTTC. This sequence encodes CASSARLAGVPSYEQYF.

The chain joins TRBV5-4 to TRBJ2-1, with a weak D call TRBD1 (5 bases). CDR1 is SGHNT and CDR2 is YYREEE in the germline V gene (reference sequence). This CDR3 has 14 residues. Trimming cost V 4 bases and J 0 bases, with 8 bases left between them. CDR3 sequence reads: CASSQGDSYNEQFF. As DNA, the CDR3 is TGTGCCAGCAGCCAGGGTGACTCCTACAATGAGCAGTTCTTC.

The chain employs TRBV9 and TRBJ2-1; 7 bases fit TRBD2. From germline, CDR1 is SGDLS and CDR2 YYNGEE. This CDR3 has 17 amino acids. The ends lost 0 bases at V and 1 base at J; junction bases unmatched: 7. The DNA for the CDR3 is TGTGCCAGCAGCGTAGTCAGCGGGAAGGTTTCCTACAATGAGCAGTTCTTC. As protein: CASSVVSGKVSYNEQFF.

The genes are TRBV9 and TRBJ2-2, with 8 nucleotides matching TRBD2. Trimming took 0 bases from V and 3 from J; bases not matched to a gene: 4. In germline, CDR1 is SGDLS, CDR2 YYNGEE. The CDR3 is 16 residues long. CDR3 loop: CASSVGASGHTGELFF. The CDR3 DNA is TGTGCCAGCAGCGTAGGGGCTAGCGGGCACACCGGGGAGCTGTTTTTT.

The chain couples TRBV28 to TRBJ2-2; 8 bases are a match to TRBD2. The CDR3 length is 14 residues. V dropped 11 bases and J dropped 6; count of bases not matched to a gene: 11. In germline, CDR1 is MDHEN, CDR2 SYDVKM. The CDR3, as DNA: TGTGCCGCTGCAGGGACTAGACGGTCCGGGGAGCTGTTTTTT. Translated, it gives CAAAGTRRSGELFF.

The J gene is TRBJ2-3, the V gene TRBV7-2, with 7 bases fitting TRBD2. V was pared by 5 bases and J by 2 bases, with 7 bases of the junction left unmatched. The CDR3 is made up of 15 amino acids. Germline V lookup: CDR1 SGHTA, CDR2 FQGNSA. The CDR3 DNA sequence: TGTGCCAGCAGCCCCGGGACTATTACCACAGATACGCAGTATTTT. Encoded protein: CASSPGTITTDTQYF.

The chain carries TRBV9 and TRBJ2-3, with D unresolved. Trimming removed 0 bases at V and 2 bases at J, with 4 bases between. Per germline, CDR1 SGDLS and CDR2 YYNGEE. The CDR3 spans 13 residues. The CDR3 DNA is TGTGCCAGCAGCGTAGTGTCCACAGATACGCAGTATTTT. Translation gives CASSVVSTDTQYF.

J is TRBJ1-1 and V is TRBV19; D gene ambiguous. This CDR3 region has 14 residues. V lost 10 bases and J lost 2, with 17 bases in between. Germline CDR1 reads LNHDA; CDR2 reads SQIVND (reference sequence). The CDR3 DNA follows: TGTGCCACCCTTTCCTCAGATATCAACACTGAAGCTTTCTTT. It yields the protein CATLSSDINTEAFF.

This clone was recorded once. This chain uses TRBV27 with TRBJ2-3, with D maybe TRBD2 (5 bases). The CDR3 consists of 17 residues. Germline V CDR1 and CDR2: MNHEY, SMNVEV (reference sequence). V lost 4 bases and J lost 3, with 20 bases in between. The CDR3 here is CASSSIIPGVGTDTQYF. In DNA form, the CDR3 reads TGTGCCAGCAGTTCCATTATACCCGGGGTAGGGACAGATACGCAGTATTTT.

The chain has TRBV6-1 and TRBJ2-4; no reliable D call. CDR3 length equals 16 residues. The germline V gene has CDR1 MNHNS and CDR2 SASEGT. V lost 2 bases and J 4 bases, leaving 15 bases between the germline ends. The CDR3 DNA follows: TGTGCCAGCAGTGAATTTGAGAGTTCGGTAAAAAACATTCAGTACTTC. Encoded protein: CASSEFESSVKNIQYF.

This chain joins TRBV30 and TRBJ2-7; a possible D gene is TRBD2 (5 bases). This CDR3 contains 14 residues. Looked up from germline, CDR1 is GTSNPN and CDR2 is SVGIG (reference sequence). The V end was cut by 3 bases, the J end by 1 base, with 13 bases between. CDR3 nucleotides: TGTGCCTGGAGAATCCGTGGGAGTTCCTACGAGCAGTACTTC. It translates to CAWRIRGSSYEQYF.

This chain links TRBV19 with TRBJ1-1, with D unclear. The length of the CDR3 is 14 residues. Germline CDR1 and CDR2: LNHDA and SQIVND (reference sequence). Deletions cut 7 bases from V and 2 bases from J, with 14 bases between. CDR3 DNA: TGTGCCAGTACCCTGTCGTTCTTAAACACTGAAGCTTTCTTT. Amino acid sequence: CASTLSFLNTEAFF.

The rearrangement joins TRBV5-5 to TRBJ1-5, with D possibly being TRBD1 (6 bases). In germline, CDR1 is SGHKS, CDR2 YYEKEE (reference sequence). This CDR3 region has 14 residues. V was pared by 2 bases and J by 1 base, with 7 bases between. CDR3 residues: CASSLQGSNQPQHF. As DNA, the CDR3 is TGTGCCAGCAGCTTACAGGGCAGCAATCAGCCCCAGCATTTT.

CDR3 residues: CASSLGGSNSYEQYF. CDR3 nucleotide sequence: TGTGCCAGCAGCTTGGGCGGGAGTAATTCCTACGAGCAGTACTTC. The V gene is TRBV7-8, the J gene TRBJ2-7, with TRBD2 matching over 7 bases. The ends lost 3 bases at V and 1 base at J; junction bases unmatched: 6. Germline CDR1 is SGHVS and CDR2 is FQNEAQ. The CDR3 is made up of 15 amino acids.

The J gene is TRBJ2-1, the V gene TRBV5-1; the D is unclear. V dropped 2 bases and J dropped 1 base, with 10 bases sitting between them. Germline CDR1 is SGHRS and CDR2 is YFSETQ. This CDR3 spans 15 amino acids. CDR3 sequence (DNA): TGCGCCAGCAGCTTAAGTCTTCAGTCCTACAATGAGCAGTTCTTC. Encoded protein: CASSLSLQSYNEQFF.

The V gene is TRBV6-1, the J gene TRBJ2-7; TRBD2 is a possible D gene (6 bases). This CDR3 spans 13 amino acids. Trimming stripped 8 bases from V and 2 bases from J, with 13 bases between. From germline, CDR1 is MNHNS and CDR2 SASEGT. The CDR3 reads CASGRYRAYEQYF. CDR3 coding DNA: TGTGCCAGCGGGAGGTACAGAGCCTACGAGCAGTACTTC.

This clone was observed a handful of times. The CDR3 DNA sequence: TGTGCCAGCAGTGAAGCTTTGGACAGCCGGGGCTACACCTTC. Its protein product is CASSEALDSRGYTF. The chain carries TRBV6-1 and TRBJ1-2, with D perhaps matching TRBD1 (6 bases). Trimming removed 0 bases at V and 8 bases at J, with 13 bases between. Germline V lookup: CDR1 MNHNS, CDR2 SASEGT. The CDR3 sequence is 14 residues long.

The chain recombines TRBV14 with TRBJ1-4; D is unresolved. The CDR3 is 15 residues long. The ends were cut back, 2 bases at V and 3 bases at J, with 10 bases in the middle. The germline CDR1 and CDR2 sequences are SGHDN and FVKESK. The CDR3 DNA reads TGTGCCAGCAGCCAAAGGTTCGGAGCTAATGAAAAACTGTTTTTT. Amino acid sequence: CASSQRFGANEKLFF.

This clone was detected a few times. The V call is TRBV7-8, the J call TRBJ1-5; no reliable D call. This CDR3 has 13 residues. CDR1 and CDR2 from the germline V gene are SGHVS and FQNEAQ. Trimming cost V 1 base and J 6 bases, with 7 bases left between them. CDR3 sequence (DNA): TGTGCCAGCAGCTTAGATTTAACTCAGCCCCAGCATTTT. Translated, it gives CASSLDLTQPQHF.

This CDR3 reads CASSPRHSGANVLTF. The CDR3 DNA follows: TGTGCCAGCAGCCCCCGACACTCTGGGGCCAACGTCCTGACTTTC. The chain employs TRBV7-9 and TRBJ2-6; D not certain. Trimming pared 5 bases from V and 0 bases from J, leaving 8 bases between. The CDR3 extends over 15 amino acids. Germline V gene data show CDR1 as SEHNR and CDR2 as FQNEAQ (reference sequence).